The TCR beta chain described here comes from a study of T cells expressing NK-cell markers (dated by TCRdb to about 2020). The study in broad terms: In sorted CD3+CD56+NKG2C+, CD3+CD56+NKG2C- and CD3+CD56-NKG2C+ T-cell subsets from about 8 donors, TCR beta-chain repertoires were profiled. Among the eight sequenced donors, seven were HCMV-seropositive and one was HCMV-seronegative. Randomly selected healthy volunteers, three men and five women, were used as the eight sequenced donors. The libraries were sequenced on Illumina HiSeq 2000/2500, MiSeq or NextSeq, producing 2 x 150 bp reads. Overall study results and their limits: Those dominant clonotypes were again the most abundant among CD3+CD56-NKG2C+ cells in four donors, at about 25-65%. In roughly 6 donors, the dominant CD3+CD56+NKG2C+ clonotypes were among the top 10 CD8+ clonotypes and accounted for about 1.0-7.5% of CD8+ T cells. Whether the expanded NKG2C-expressing T cell clones were specific for HCMV antigens was left unclear.

Sequencing was carried out with an Illumina HiSeq 2000. TCR beta cDNA libraries were prepared using 5'RACE template switching, which introduced a universal primer site and unique molecular identifiers. Priming for cDNA synthesis came from the TCR beta constant segment, and two successive PCR amplification steps followed. In the authors' own workflow: Reads were demultiplexed and grouped by UMI with MIGEC, and clonotypes were assembled and quantified with MiTCR. To remove erroneous sequences, TCR cDNA sequences were retained only when supported by two or more reads. The tcR package was used for downstream repertoire analysis, with clonotypes matched between fractions based on CDR3 nucleotide sequence plus V segment. VDJmatch was used to annotate antigen specificity against VDJdb, with one amino acid substitution in CDR3 permitted. Each entry corresponds to one CDR3 protein sequence from reads that TCRdb reprocessed, and DNA is not given. For this entry, the V and J calls and clone size follow TCRdb and not the study's own pipeline. The table of this sample itemizes 200,000 to 300,000 distinct CDR3 sequences. The top ten clonotypes cover about 0.39% of the sample.

Its CDR3 holds 15 amino acids, cysteine through phenylalanine. There is no recorded DNA. The germline V gene sets CDR1 to MNHEY and CDR2 to SVGEGT. HCMV serostatus was determined by detecting HCMV-specific IgG in serum with a commercial ELISA kit. Ficoll density gradient centrifugation was used to isolate peripheral blood mononuclear cells from blood. Note on this clonotype: Its target antigen remains unknown.

The chain is assembled from TRBV6-2 or TRBV6-3 and TRBJ2-2; TCRdb designates TRBD1, a call that cannot be tested without DNA. The sequence derives from a man between 18 and 29 years old in good health. Donor details come from another sample of the same person, matched by shared clones. The sample consisted of blood T cells: a sorted CD56 or NKG2C T cell subset, CD4+ or CD8+ T cells, or bulk PBMC T cells (not recorded which). The CDR3 in this case is CASSYLTGGNGELFF.